The sequence of this T cell receptor (beta chain) was determined in a study of T cell repertoires in cytomegalovirus infection. Study background: An indication of both CMV infection and matching HLA type came from public TCR beta signatures. Findings of the study overall: Identification of carriers of CMV plus the relevant HLA was achieved through cumulative public TCR beta family frequency.

This clonotype was seen only a few times. What it binds is not known. Using its own MiXCR run on the reads, TCRdb lists one record per CDR3 protein. The sample yields 62,000 or so distinct CDR3 sequences, 20% to 25% seen once. Germline lookup yields CDR1 MNHEY and CDR2 SMNVEV (reference sequence). This CDR3 region has 13 residues. Trimming removed 4 bases from V and 5 bases from J, with 11 bases in between. The material sequenced was CD8+ T cells from cultured PBMCs, taken from culture after CMV antigen stimulation. This TCR derives from a human donor in good health (CMV status not recorded). Some clones in this sample may be carry-over from other donors' samples. The chain has TRBV27 and TRBJ1-1, with D unclear. The CDR3 DNA sequence: TGTGCCAGCAGTTACTCACGGTTGACTGAAGCTTTCTTT. Its protein is CASSYSRLTEAFF.